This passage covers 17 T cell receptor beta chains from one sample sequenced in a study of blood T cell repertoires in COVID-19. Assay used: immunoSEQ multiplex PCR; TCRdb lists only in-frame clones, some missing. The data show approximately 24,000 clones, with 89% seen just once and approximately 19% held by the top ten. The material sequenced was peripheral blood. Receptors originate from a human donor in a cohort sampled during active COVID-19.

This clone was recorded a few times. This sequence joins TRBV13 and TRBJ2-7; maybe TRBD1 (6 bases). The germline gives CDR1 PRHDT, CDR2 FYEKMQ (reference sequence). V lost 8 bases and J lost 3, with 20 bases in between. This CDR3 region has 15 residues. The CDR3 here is CASGILGRGIYEQYF. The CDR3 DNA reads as TGTGCCAGCGGTATCCTGGGCAGGGGAATCTACGAGCAGTACTTC. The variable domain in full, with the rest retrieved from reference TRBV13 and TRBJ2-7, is AAGVIQSPRHLIKEKRETATLKCYPIPRHDTVYWYQQGPGQDPQFLISFYEKMQSDKGSIPDRFSAQQFSDYHSELNMSSLELGDSALYFCASGILGRGIYEQYFGPGTRLTVT.

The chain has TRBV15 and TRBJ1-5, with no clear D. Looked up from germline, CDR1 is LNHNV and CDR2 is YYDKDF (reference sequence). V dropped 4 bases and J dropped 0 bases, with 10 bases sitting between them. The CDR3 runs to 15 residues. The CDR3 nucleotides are TGTGCCACCAGCACCGAGGGTTATAGCAATCAGCCCCAGCATTTT. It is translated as CATSTEGYSNQPQHF.

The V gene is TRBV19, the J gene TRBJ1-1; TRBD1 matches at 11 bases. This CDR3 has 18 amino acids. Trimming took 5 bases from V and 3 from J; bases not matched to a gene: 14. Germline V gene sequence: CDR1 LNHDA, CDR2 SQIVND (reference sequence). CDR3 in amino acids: CASSGRTGGSTRYTEAFF. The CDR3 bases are TGTGCCAGTAGTGGGCGGACAGGGGGCTCGACTAGGTACACTGAAGCTTTCTTT.

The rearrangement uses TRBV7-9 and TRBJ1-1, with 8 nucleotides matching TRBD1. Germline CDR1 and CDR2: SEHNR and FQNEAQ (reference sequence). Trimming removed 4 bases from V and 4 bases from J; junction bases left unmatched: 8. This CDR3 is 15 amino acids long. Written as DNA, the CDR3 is TGTGCCAGCAGCTCCGTGACAGGGGTACGCACTGAAGCTTTCTTT. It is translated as CASSSVTGVRTEAFF.

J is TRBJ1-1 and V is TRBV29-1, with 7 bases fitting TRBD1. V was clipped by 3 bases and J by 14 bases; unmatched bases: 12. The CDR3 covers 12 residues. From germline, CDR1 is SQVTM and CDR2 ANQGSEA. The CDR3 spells CSVDRGQHYDFF. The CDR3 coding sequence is TGCAGCGTTGATAGGGGGCAGCATTACGACTTCTTT.

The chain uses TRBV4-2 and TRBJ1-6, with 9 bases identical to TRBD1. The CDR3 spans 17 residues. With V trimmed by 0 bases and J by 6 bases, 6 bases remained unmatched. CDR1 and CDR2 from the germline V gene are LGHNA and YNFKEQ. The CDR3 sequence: CASSQETGTGSNSPLHF. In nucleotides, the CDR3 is TGTGCCAGCAGCCAAGAAACCGGGACAGGGAGTAATTCACCCCTCCACTTT.

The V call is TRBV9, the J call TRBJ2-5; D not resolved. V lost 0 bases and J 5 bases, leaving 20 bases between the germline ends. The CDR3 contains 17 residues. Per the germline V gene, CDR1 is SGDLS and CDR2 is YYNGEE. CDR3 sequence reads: CASSVGLYWAGRETQYF. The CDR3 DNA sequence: TGTGCCAGCAGCGTAGGCCTCTATTGGGCTGGCCGGGAGACCCAGTACTTC.

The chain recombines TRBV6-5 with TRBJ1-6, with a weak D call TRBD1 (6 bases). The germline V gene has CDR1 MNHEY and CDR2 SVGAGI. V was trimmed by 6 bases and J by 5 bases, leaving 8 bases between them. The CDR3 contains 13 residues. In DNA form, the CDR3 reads TGTGCCAGCAGCACAGGGAATAATTCACCCCTCCACTTT. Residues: CASSTGNNSPLHF.

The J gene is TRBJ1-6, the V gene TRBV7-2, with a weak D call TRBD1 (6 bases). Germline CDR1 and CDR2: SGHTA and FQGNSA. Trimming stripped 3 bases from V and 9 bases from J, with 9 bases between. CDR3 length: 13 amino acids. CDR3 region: CASSFTDSSPLHF. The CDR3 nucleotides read TGTGCCAGCAGCTTCACGGACAGTTCACCCCTCCACTTT.

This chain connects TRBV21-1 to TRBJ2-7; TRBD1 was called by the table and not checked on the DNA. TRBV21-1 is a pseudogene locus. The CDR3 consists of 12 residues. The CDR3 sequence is CASSRDTYEQYF. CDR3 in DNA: TGTGCCAGCAGCAGGGACACCTACGAGCAGTACTTC.

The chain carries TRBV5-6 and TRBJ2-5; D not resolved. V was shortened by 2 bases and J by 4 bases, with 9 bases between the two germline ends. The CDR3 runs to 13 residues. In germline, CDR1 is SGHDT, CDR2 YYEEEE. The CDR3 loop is CASSLTILETQYF. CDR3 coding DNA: TGTGCCAGCAGCTTAACAATTCTAGAGACCCAGTACTTC. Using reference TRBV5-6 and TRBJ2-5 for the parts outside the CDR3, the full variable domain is DAGVTQSPTHLIKTRGQQVTLRCSPKSGHDTVSWYQQALGQGPQFIFQYYEEEERQRGNFPDRFSGHQFPNYSSELNVNALLLGDSALYLCASSLTILETQYFGPGTRLLVL.

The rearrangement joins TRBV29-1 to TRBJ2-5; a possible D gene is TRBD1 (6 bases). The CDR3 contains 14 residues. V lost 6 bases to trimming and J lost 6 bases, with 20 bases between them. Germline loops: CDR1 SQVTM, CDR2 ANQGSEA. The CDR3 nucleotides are TGCAGCGTCCTGGGGGCTAGCAGTAGTAAGACCCAGTACTTC. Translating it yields CSVLGASSSKTQYF.

Here the CDR3 DNA reads TGTGCCTGGAGTGTGGGGACTTCGTTCTCCTACAATGAGCAGTTCTTC. Translating gives CAWSVGTSFSYNEQFF. The chain has TRBV30 and TRBJ2-1; possible D gene TRBD2, 6 bases. The germline V gene encodes CDR1 GTSNPN and CDR2 SVGIG (reference sequence). V dropped 0 bases and J dropped 0 bases, with 12 bases sitting between them. This CDR3 is built from 16 residues.

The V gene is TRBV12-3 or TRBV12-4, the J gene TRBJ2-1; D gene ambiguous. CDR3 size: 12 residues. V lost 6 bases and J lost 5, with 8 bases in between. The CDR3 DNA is TGTGCCAGCAGGTTCAATGACAATGAGCAGTTCTTC. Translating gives CASRFNDNEQFF.

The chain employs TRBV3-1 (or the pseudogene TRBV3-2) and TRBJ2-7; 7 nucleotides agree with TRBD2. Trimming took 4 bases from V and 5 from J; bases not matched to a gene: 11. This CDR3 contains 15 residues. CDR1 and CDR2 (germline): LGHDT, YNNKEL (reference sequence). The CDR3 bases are TGTGCCAGCAGCCGCTGGGGGGGAAGCGGCGACGAGCAGTACTTC. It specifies CASSRWGGSGDEQYF.

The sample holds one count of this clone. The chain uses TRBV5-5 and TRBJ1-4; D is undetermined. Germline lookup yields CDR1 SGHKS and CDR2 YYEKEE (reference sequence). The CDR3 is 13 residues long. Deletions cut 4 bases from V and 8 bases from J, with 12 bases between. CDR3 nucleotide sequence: TGTGCCAGCAGCGCCATCGAGGCGGAAAAACTGTTTTTT. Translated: CASSAIEAEKLFF.

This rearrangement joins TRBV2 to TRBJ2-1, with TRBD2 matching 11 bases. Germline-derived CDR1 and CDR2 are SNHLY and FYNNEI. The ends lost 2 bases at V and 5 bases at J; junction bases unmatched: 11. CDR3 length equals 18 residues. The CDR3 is CASSERGGGGLADNEQFF. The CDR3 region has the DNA TGTGCCAGCAGTGAAAGGGGGGGTGGGGGACTAGCGGACAATGAGCAGTTCTTC.